This T cell receptor beta chain emerged from a study of blood T cell repertoires in COVID-19. Recruits, aged about 18 to 90 years, lived in 24 US areas. In the original processing: Reference gene primers were amplified, and this amplification served to estimate nucleated cell counts. Assay used: immunoSEQ multiplex PCR; TCRdb lists only in-frame clones, some missing. V, J and clone size derive from that table, while D and trimming were established from the DNA sequence. Counted here are about 220,000 clones, 70% to 90% occurring once; the ten biggest clones make up 2% to 2.5%. The CDR3 has 16 amino acids. The V gene lost 5 bases and the J gene lost 0 bases, with 17 bases spanning the gap. CDR1 is LNHDA, CDR2 SQIVND, per germline (reference sequence).

This sequence originates from a woman aged 40 to 50 with acute COVID-19. This chain connects TRBV19 to TRBJ2-7; no reliable D call. Input material: PBMCs or T cells enriched from blood (not recorded which). The DNA of the CDR3 is TGTGCCAGTAGTGTCATACCTCAACCTAGCTCCTACGAGCAGTACTTC. Its translation: CASSVIPQPSSYEQYF.